Below are 10 T cell receptor beta chains sequenced from a single sample in a study of CD8+CD57+ T cells in acquired aplastic anemia. Genomic DNA served as template for TCR beta VDJ and CDR3 profiling. One entry per CDR3 protein, called by TCRdb with MiXCR from the reads. This sample yields about 150,000 distinct CDR3 sequences, of which 52% are seen a single time; roughly 12% belongs to the top ten. Sequenced patients had shown CD8+CD57+ cell expansion by flow cytometry. Sequencing was done on a sample of sorted CD4+, CD8+, or CD8+CD57+ T cells (not recorded which) from PBMCs. The receptor set was obtained from a human donor with aplastic anemia.

This clonotype was picked up a small number of times. A much larger clone is a single base away; this may be a read error. The rearrangement uses TRBV14 and TRBJ2-2; D is unresolved. In germline, CDR1 is SGHDN, CDR2 FVKESK. Trimming took off 6 bases at V and 6 bases at J, with 11 bases between the two ends. This CDR3 has 13 residues. The DNA of the CDR3 is TGTGCCAGCAGGCAAAGGAGCCCCGGGGAGCTGTTTTTT. Protein sequence: CASRQRSPGELFF.

The chain uses TRBV10-2 and TRBJ2-7; D is perhaps TRBD2 (6 bases). Germline-derived CDR1 and CDR2 are WSHSY and SAAADI. This CDR3 is built from 12 residues. V gave up 7 bases and J gave up 3 bases, with 10 bases separating them. The CDR3 DNA follows: TGCGCCAGCACTTCTAGCGTCTACGAGCAGTACTTC. It translates to CASTSSVYEQYF.

This clonotype has ten or more counts. V gene TRBV4-1 combines with J gene TRBJ2-7; 8 nucleotides agree with TRBD1. Losses at the gene ends were 3 bases for V and 5 bases for J; bases not matched to a gene: 18. CDR3 length: 18 amino acids. Germline V CDR1 and CDR2: MGHRA, YSYEKL. The CDR3 nucleotides are TGCGCCAGCAGCCAGCGGACAGGGAAGGGGCCCTTGGAAGACGAGCAGTACTTC. Protein sequence: CASSQRTGKGPLEDEQYF.

Concerning this clonotype: This may stem from a read error, because a much larger clone lies one nucleotide away. The gene calls are TRBV9 and TRBJ2-2; 9 nucleotides match TRBD1. In germline, CDR1 is SGDLS, CDR2 YYNGEE. J was trimmed by 6 bases and V by 1 base; bases with no gene match: 4. There are 15 residues in the CDR3. CDR3 amino acids: CASSVWRQGAGELFF. The CDR3 region has the DNA TGTGCCAGCAGCGTATGGAGACAGGGGGCCGGGGAGCTGTTTTTT. Full variable domain (missing parts from reference TRBV9 and TRBJ2-2): DSGVTQTPKHLITATGQRVTLRCSPRSGDLSVYWYQQSLDQGLQFLIQYYNGEERAKGNILERFSAQQFPDLHSELNLSSLELGDSALYFCASSVWRQGAGELFFGEGSRLTVL.

Comments on this clonotype: An end of the junction does not agree with germline; a read error may underlie this. In nucleotides, the CDR3 is TGTGCCACCAGCAGAGACCGGGGGGGGGCCTACGAGCAGTGCTTC. It codes for CATSRDRGGAYEQCF. The rearrangement links TRBV15 to TRBJ2-7; 8 nucleotides line up with TRBD2. This CDR3 comprises 15 residues. Germline V gene data show CDR1 as LNHNV and CDR2 as YYDKDF (reference sequence).

This clonotype was seen a few times. J is TRBJ2-3 and V is TRBV10-1, with D possibly TRBD2 on 5 matching bases. V dropped 2 bases and J dropped 5 bases, with 8 bases sitting between them. The CDR3 has 13 amino acids. The germline gives CDR1 WNHNN, CDR2 SYGVQD (reference sequence). The CDR3 region has the DNA TGCGCCAGCAGTGAGGCAGGAGGAGATACGCAGTATTTT. Amino acid sequence: CASSEAGGDTQYF.

The chain recombines TRBV29-1 with TRBJ1-1; 7 bases are a match to TRBD1. With 6 bases clipped from V and 8 bases from J, the junction kept 12 bases outside the gene matches. Germline CDR1 is SQVTM and CDR2 is ANQGSEA. The CDR3 length is 13 residues. The CDR3 sequence: CSVENRQGSEAFF. DNA of the CDR3: TGCAGCGTAGAGAACCGACAGGGCTCCGAAGCTTTCTTT.

This clonotype was seen many times. This sequence joins TRBV12-3 or TRBV12-4 and TRBJ2-1, with a possible D match to TRBD2 (8 bases). The V gene lost 2 bases and the J gene lost 7 bases, with 15 bases spanning the gap. This CDR3 has 15 residues. CDR3 sequence (DNA): TGTGCCAGCAGTTTAACCCGGGAGGGGGCTAATGAGCAGTTCTTC. Its translation: CASSLTREGANEQFF.

The V gene is TRBV29-1, the J gene TRBJ2-5; D tentatively reads TRBD1 or TRBD2 (5 bases each). Trimming shortened V by 6 bases and J by 5 bases, and 19 bases separated the two germline ends. This CDR3 is 14 amino acids long. The germline gives CDR1 SQVTM, CDR2 ANQGSEA. DNA for the CDR3: TGCAGCGTGGACTCCTGGGACCAGAGGGAGACCCAGTACTTC. Its translation: CSVDSWDQRETQYF.

This clonotype was counted once. In this CDR3 the conserved last residue, phenylalanine or tryptophan, is missing, so a read error is likely. The V call is TRBV2, the J call TRBJ2-1; no reliable D call. Germline assignment: CDR1 SNHLY and CDR2 FYNNEI. The CDR3 length is 14 residues. CDR3 nucleotides: TGTACCAGCAGTGCCAGCCACGAGGTCCCCCATCAGTTCCTC. Encoded protein: CTSSASHEVPHQFL.